The rows below give T cell receptor beta chains drawn from one sample of a study of blood T cell repertoires in COVID-19. This table comes from immunoSEQ multiplex PCR, and its TCRdb copy is limited to in-frame clones, with some not included. The data contain fewer than 350,000 clones, approximately 90% of them singletons. Sequences were obtained from peripheral blood. The receptors were sampled from a man aged 25 to 40 with COVID-19, enrolled during active disease. The CDR3 runs from the conserved cysteine through the conserved F or W. D genes are given only for firm matches. The size entry is marked missing in some rows and otherwise reads once, few, many or a size class.

d_call,v_call,j_call,clone_size,cdr3_aa,cdr3_nt
.,TRBV5-6,TRBJ1-5,.,CASSPGEAQPQHF,TGTGCCAGCAGCCCAGGTGAAGCCCAGCCCCAGCATTTT
.,TRBV6-1,TRBJ1-3,.,CASSEALGRRNTIYF,TGTGCCAGCAGTGAAGCCCTGGGCAGACGAAACACCATATATTTT
TRBD2,TRBV5-1,TRBJ2-1,.,CASSSAGLAGGNYNEQFF,TGCGCCAGCAGCTCAGCCGGACTAGCGGGGGGGAATTACAATGAGCAGTTCTTC
.,TRBV18,TRBJ2-5,.,CASSPPVFLETQYF,TGTGCCAGCTCACCTCCTGTATTTCTAGAGACCCAGTACTTC
TRBD1,TRBV5-1,TRBJ1-4,.,CASSSQGIGNEKLFF,TGCGCCAGCAGCTCACAGGGGATCGGGAATGAAAAACTGTTTTTT
.,TRBV7-2,TRBJ2-1,once,CASSLLVSNEQFF,TGTGCCAGCAGCTTACTAGTTTCCAATGAGCAGTTCTTC
.,TRBV27,TRBJ2-2,.,CASSLFARLNTGELFF,TGTGCCAGCAGTTTATTTGCCAGACTGAACACCGGGGAGCTGTTTTTT
.,TRBV28,TRBJ2-3,many,CASTRTGEVTDTQYF,TGTGCCAGCACCCGGACTGGGGAGGTAACAGATACGCAGTATTTT
TRBD2,TRBV5-1,TRBJ2-7,.,CASSLPTGTSDEQYF,TGCGCCAGCAGCTTGCCGACCGGGACTAGCGACGAGCAGTACTTC
TRBD1,TRBV11-2,TRBJ1-1,few,CASSLGSTGTTEAFF,TGTGCCAGCAGCTTAGGGTCGACAGGGACCACTGAAGCTTTCTTT
.,TRBV4-3,TRBJ1-1,.,CASSQVATGSSEAFF,TGCGCCAGCAGCCAAGTGGCAACAGGAAGCTCTGAAGCTTTCTTT
TRBD2,TRBV4-3,TRBJ2-7,.,CASSQGVGGSSYEQYF,TGCGCCAGCAGCCAAGGAGTCGGCGGGAGCTCCTACGAGCAGTACTTC
TRBD1,TRBV6-6,TRBJ1-6,.,CASSYSNRGNSPLHF,TGTGCCAGCAGTTACTCAAACAGGGGGAATTCACCCCTCCACTTT
TRBD2,TRBV5-6,TRBJ2-7,.,CASSYTSVSYEQYF,TGTGCCAGCAGCTATACTAGCGTCTCCTACGAGCAGTACTTC
TRBD1,TRBV19,TRBJ1-6,.,CASSTGQGYSPLHF,TGTGCCAGTAGTACGGGACAGGGGTATTCACCCCTCCACTTT
TRBD2,TRBV7-3,TRBJ2-1,.,CASSPGGASGSHEQFF,TGTGCCAGCAGCCCGGGAGGCGCTAGCGGGAGTCATGAGCAGTTCTTC
.,TRBV20-1,TRBJ2-1,.,CSASLLRRGEQFF,TGCAGTGCTAGTCTCCTGCGGCGGGGCGAGCAGTTCTTC
TRBD2,TRBV18,TRBJ2-2,few,CASSGLAGPNTGELFF,TGTGCCAGCTCTGGACTAGCGGGGCCCAACACCGGGGAGCTGTTTTTT
TRBD2,TRBV6-5,TRBJ2-7,.,CAVSGLADSYEQYF,TGTGCCGTATCCGGGCTAGCGGACTCCTACGAGCAGTACTTC
TRBD2,TRBV30,TRBJ2-3,.,CAWIGGGGDTQYF,TGTGCCTGGATTGGCGGGGGTGGAGATACGCAGTATTTT
.,TRBV5-1,TRBJ1-1,.,CASSWGVGNTEAFF,TGCGCCAGCAGCTGGGGGGTGGGGAACACTGAAGCTTTCTTT
.,TRBV19,TRBJ2-5,.,CASSPSRETQYF,TGTGCCAGTAGTCCCTCGAGAGAGACCCAGTACTTC
TRBD1,TRBV18,TRBJ1-2,.,CASSPLTGDYGYTF,TGTGCCAGCTCACCACTAACAGGGGACTATGGCTACACCTTC
.,TRBV2,TRBJ2-7,.,CASSTGVVRYEQYF,TGTGCCAGCAGTACAGGTGTAGTGAGATACGAGCAGTACTTC
TRBD2,TRBV5-1,TRBJ2-1,.,CASSLANSGGRSYNEQFF,TGCGCCAGCAGCTTGGCAAATAGCGGGGGGCGCTCCTACAATGAGCAGTTCTTC
.,TRBV9,TRBJ2-6,few,CASSVTGSGANVLTF,TGTGCCAGCAGCGTGACAGGCTCTGGGGCCAACGTCCTGACTTTC
.,TRBV2,TRBJ2-3,.,CASRGDAGIDTQYF,TGTGCCAGCAGGGGGGACGCGGGGATAGATACGCAGTATTTT